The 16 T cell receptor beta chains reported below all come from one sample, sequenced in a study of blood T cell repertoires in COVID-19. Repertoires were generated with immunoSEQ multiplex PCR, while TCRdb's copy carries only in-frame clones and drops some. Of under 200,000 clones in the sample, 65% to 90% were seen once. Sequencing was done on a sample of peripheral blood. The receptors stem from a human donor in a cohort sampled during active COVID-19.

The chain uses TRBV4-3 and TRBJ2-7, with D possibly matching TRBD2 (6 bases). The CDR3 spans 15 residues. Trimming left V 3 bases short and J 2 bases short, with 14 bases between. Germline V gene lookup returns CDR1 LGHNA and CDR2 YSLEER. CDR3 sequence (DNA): TGCGCCAGCAGCCAGCAGATGGAGGGAACCTACGAGCAGTACTTC. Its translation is CASSQQMEGTYEQYF.

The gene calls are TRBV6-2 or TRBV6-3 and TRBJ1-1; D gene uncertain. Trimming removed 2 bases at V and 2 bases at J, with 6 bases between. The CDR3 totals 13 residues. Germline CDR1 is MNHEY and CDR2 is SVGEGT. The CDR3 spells CASSYEVNTEAFF. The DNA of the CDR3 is TGTGCCAGCAGTTACGAGGTCAACACTGAAGCTTTCTTT.

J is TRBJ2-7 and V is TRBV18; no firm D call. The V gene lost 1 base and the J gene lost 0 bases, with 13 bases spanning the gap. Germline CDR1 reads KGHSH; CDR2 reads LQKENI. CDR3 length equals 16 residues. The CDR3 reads CASSPQPAGPSYEQYF. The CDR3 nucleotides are TGTGCCAGCTCACCACAGCCGGCAGGTCCCTCCTACGAGCAGTACTTC.

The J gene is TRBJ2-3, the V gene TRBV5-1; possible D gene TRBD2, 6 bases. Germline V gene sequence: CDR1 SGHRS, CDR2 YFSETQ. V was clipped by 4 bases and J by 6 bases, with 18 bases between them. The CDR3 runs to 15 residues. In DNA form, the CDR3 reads TGCGCCAGCAGCCCCCGCGGGGATTTTACCGATACGCAGTATTTT. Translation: CASSPRGDFTDTQYF.

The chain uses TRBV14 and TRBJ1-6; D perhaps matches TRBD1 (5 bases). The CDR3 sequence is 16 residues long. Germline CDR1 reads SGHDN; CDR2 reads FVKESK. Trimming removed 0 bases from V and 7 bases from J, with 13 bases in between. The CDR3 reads CASSQESPGLNSPLHF. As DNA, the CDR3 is TGTGCCAGCAGCCAAGAAAGTCCAGGGTTGAATTCACCCCTCCACTTT.

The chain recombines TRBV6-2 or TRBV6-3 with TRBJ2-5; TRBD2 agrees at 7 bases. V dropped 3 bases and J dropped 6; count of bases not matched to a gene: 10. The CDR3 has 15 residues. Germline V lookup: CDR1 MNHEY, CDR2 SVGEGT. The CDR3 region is CASSYRSGIRKTQYF. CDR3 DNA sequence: TGTGCCAGCAGTTATCGAAGCGGGATAAGAAAGACCCAGTACTTC.

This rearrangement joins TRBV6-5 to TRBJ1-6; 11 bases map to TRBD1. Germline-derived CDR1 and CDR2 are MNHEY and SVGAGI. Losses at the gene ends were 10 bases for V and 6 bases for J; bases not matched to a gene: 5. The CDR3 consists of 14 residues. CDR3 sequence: CAIQDRGLNSPLHF. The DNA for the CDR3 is TGTGCCATCCAGGACAGGGGGCTTAATTCACCCCTCCACTTT.

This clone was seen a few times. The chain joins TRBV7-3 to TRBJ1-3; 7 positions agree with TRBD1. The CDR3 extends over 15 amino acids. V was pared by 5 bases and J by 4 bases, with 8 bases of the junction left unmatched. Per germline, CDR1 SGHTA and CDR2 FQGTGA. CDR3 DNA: TGTGCCAGCAGCGCCTCCGGGACAGCAGGAAACACCATATATTTT. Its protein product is CASSASGTAGNTIYF.

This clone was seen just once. This CDR3 is CASSPTSGSSYNEQFF. The CDR3 coding sequence is TGTGCCAGCAGCCCGACTAGCGGAAGCTCCTACAATGAGCAGTTCTTC. This chain connects TRBV7-2 to TRBJ2-1; 9 bases agree with TRBD2. Per germline, CDR1 SGHTA and CDR2 FQGNSA. This CDR3 is 16 amino acids long. J was trimmed by 0 bases and V by 5 bases; bases with no gene match: 5.

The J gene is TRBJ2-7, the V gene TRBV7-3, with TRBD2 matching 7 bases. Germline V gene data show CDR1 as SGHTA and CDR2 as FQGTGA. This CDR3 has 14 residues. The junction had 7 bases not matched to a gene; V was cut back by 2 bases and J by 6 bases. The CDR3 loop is CASSLSSGATEQYF. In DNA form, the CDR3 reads TGTGCCAGCAGCTTATCTAGCGGCGCGACCGAGCAGTACTTC.

The CDR3 region is CAIRTSGSTDEQFF. The CDR3 DNA is TGTGCCATCAGGACTAGCGGGAGTACAGATGAGCAGTTCTTC. The chain uses TRBV10-3 and TRBJ2-1, with 12 bases lining up with TRBD2. This CDR3 has 14 residues. Germline values: CDR1 ENHRY, CDR2 SYGVKD. After removal of 6 bases from V and 8 bases from J, the junction contained 5 bases not matched to a gene.

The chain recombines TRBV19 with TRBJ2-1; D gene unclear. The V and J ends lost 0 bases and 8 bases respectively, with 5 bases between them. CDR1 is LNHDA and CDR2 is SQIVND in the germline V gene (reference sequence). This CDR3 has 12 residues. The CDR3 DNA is TGTGCCAGTAGTATAGATCCGGATGAGCAGTTCTTC. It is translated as CASSIDPDEQFF.

CDR3 sequence (DNA): TGCGCCAGCAGCCAAGATGCCGGGTCCTACGAGCAGTACTTC. It specifies CASSQDAGSYEQYF. This sequence joins TRBV4-3 and TRBJ2-7; no firm D call. Trimming removed 0 bases from V and 1 base from J, with 7 bases in between. The germline V gene has CDR1 LGHNA and CDR2 YSLEER. This CDR3 has 14 residues.

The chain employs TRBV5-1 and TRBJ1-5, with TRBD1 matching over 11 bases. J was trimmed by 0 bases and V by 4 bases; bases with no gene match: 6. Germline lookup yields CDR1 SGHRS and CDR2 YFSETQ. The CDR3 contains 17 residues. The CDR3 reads CASSPGQGALSNQPQHF. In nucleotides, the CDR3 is TGCGCCAGCAGCCCAGGACAGGGGGCTCTTAGCAATCAGCCCCAGCATTTT. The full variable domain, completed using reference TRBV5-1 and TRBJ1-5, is KAGVTQTPRYLIKTRGQQVTLSCSPISGHRSVSWYQQTPGQGLQFLFEYFSETQRNKGNFPGRFSGRQFSNSRSEMNVSTLELGDSALYLCASSPGQGALSNQPQHFGDGTRLSIL.

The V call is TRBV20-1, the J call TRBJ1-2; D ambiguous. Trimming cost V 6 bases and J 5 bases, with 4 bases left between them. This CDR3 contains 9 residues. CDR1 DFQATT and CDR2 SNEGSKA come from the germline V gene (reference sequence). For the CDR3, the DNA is TGCAGTGCCCATTATGGCTACACCTTC. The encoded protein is CSAHYGYTF.

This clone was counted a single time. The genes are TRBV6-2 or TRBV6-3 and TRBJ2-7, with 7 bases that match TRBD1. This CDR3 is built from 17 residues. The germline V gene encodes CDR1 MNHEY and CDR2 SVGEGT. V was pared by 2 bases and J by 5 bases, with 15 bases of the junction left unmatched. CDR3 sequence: CASSYLPIGQAKDEQYF. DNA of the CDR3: TGTGCCAGCAGTTACCTCCCAATCGGACAGGCTAAGGACGAGCAGTACTTC.